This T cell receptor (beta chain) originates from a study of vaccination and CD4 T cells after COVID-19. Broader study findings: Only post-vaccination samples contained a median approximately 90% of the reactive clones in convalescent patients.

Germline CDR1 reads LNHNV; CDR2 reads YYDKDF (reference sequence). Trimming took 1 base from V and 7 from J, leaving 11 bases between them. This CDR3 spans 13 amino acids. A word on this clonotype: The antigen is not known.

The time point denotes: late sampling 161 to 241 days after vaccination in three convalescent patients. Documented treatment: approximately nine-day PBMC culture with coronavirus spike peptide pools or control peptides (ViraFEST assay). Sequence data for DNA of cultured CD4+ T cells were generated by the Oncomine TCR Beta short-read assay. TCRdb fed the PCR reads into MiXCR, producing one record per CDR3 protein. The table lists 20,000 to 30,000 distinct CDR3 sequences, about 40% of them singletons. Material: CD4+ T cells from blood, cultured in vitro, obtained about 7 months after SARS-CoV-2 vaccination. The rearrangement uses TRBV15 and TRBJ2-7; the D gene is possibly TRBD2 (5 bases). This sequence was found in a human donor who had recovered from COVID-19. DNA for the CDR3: TGTGCCACCAGCAGAGTCTCGGGCGGGGAGCAGTACTTC. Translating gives CATSRVSGGEQYF. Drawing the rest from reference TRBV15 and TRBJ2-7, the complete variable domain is DAMVIQNPRYQVTQFGKPVTLSCSQTLNHNVMYWYQQKSSQAPKLLFHYYDKDFNNEADTPDNFQSRRPNTSFCFLDIRSPGLGDTAMYLCATSRVSGGEQYFGPGTRLTVT.